This T cell receptor (beta chain) was observed in a study of T cells in Graves' hyperthyroidism and ophthalmopathy (dated by TCRdb to the late 2010s). About the investigation overall: Peripheral blood was sampled at the time of initial diagnosis, prior to any treatment. The study also compared thyroid tissue and blood T-cell repertoires from five or six Graves' hyperthyroidism patients. For training and testing, the roughly 100 patients in the discovery cohort were randomly divided in a 7:3 ratio. An independent validation cohort of around 20 hyperthyroidism patients and about 15 patients who later progressed to ophthalmopathy tested prospective prediction of ophthalmopathy. TCR V-J signatures able to tell the groups apart were searched for in a discovery cohort of 100 patients, of whom 43 had Graves' ophthalmopathy and about 60 had stable Graves' hyperthyroidism. TCR Vbeta CDR3 sequencing of around 130 peripheral blood samples (about 45 ophthalmopathy, over 70 hyperthyroidism and roughly 17 progressor patients) is reported in the paper. After blood sampling, hyperthyroidism patients were treated with methimazole at a starting dose of 30 mg daily, and ophthalmopathy patients were treated with high-dose intravenous methylprednisolone.

Stable Graves' hyperthyroidism was defined as the absence of progression to ophthalmopathy over 18 months of follow-up. Hyperthyroidism patients were aged 18 to 65 years and newly diagnosed, with disease duration of less than 2 months. Patients with uncontrolled infections, other autoimmune diseases, pregnancy or lactation were excluded. Diagnoses were established on the basis of clinical symptoms, serum thyroxine and TRAb, thyroid ultrasound, and orbital computed tomography. Ficoll-Paque density gradient centrifugation was used to isolate PBMCs from approximately 11 ml of fresh peripheral blood. Trizol reagent was used to extract total RNA, and RNA quality was then checked on an Agilent 2100 Bioanalyzer. Summary of the overall study and its limitations: During validation, the model predicted progression to ophthalmopathy a median of about 6.3 months ahead of onset, with roughly 65% sensitivity and 72.22% specificity. Most expanded thyroid clonotypes (frequency above 0.001) were also detected in blood, a finding suggesting that blood repertoires may reflect thyroid immune responses. No statistical method was used to fix the sample size in advance, and group allocation was not hidden from the investigators. Ophthalmopathy was separated from stable hyperthyroidism by a 13 V-J signature model, with around 90% sensitivity and about 81% specificity obtained in cross-validation and 80%/75% obtained in testing.

This clonotype came up a few times. The antigen it recognizes is unknown. There are no base qualities to consult, and no much larger clone falls within one base. The TCR beta CDR3 regions were amplified from the RNA transcripts. The TCR CDR3 was subjected to a first round of RT-PCR using the HTBI primer set and the Qiagen OneStep RT-PCR kit. A second multiplex PCR round built the libraries, followed by size selection and purification. Paired-end sequencing of the libraries was performed with 100 bp reads on an Illumina HiSeq2000. Per the authors' processing: SOAPnuke was used to process the raw data, throwing out any read that contained adapters or uncalled bases, had a mean Phred below 15, or lacked an exact constant-primer or identifier match. COPE v1.2.5 was used to merge high-quality paired reads, and clonotypes were defined as unique nucleotide sequences. MiTCR v1.1 was used to align the clonotypes against IMGT TRBV, TRBD and TRBJ reference segments. The analysis was restricted to V-J combinations with a frequency above 0.0001, which together covered around 99% of the repertoires. A TCS score was defined as the ratio between F50 (clonal expansion) and ExV (chaos), using BLOSUM62-based TCRdist between CDR3 peptides within each V-J. Welch's t-statistics and random forest reduced around 550 V-J features to 13, which were used in a naive Bayes classifier (R e1071). TCRdb took the public reads, trimmed them with fastp at Q25, ran MiXCR for clone calling and kept in-frame beta chains. Each entry merges the rows of one CDR3 protein and shows their most common DNA and genes. These V and J calls are TCRdb output, not the study's own analysis. This sample has a few hundred thousand distinct CDR3 sequences in its table, and over 13% of those were observed once. The top ten hold less than 20% of the sample.

Its CDR3 holds 15 amino acids, cysteine through phenylalanine. Only the CDR3 portion is preserved as DNA: 45 bases, with reading frame beginning at the first base. CDR1 and CDR2 are read off the germline V gene as SGHRS and YFSETQ. Germline trimming: 3 bases from V, 3 bases from J; junction bases outside gene matches: 5. This chain is built from TRBV5-1 and TRBJ2-5; the central 10 bases match TRBD2. Sequencing input: blood. The TCR sequence derives from a woman aged 18-35 years with Graves' hyperthyroidism. Here the CDR3 is given as CASSSTGTSEETQYF. The sequenced DNA is TGCGCCAGCAGCTCCACCGGGACTAGCGAAGAGACCCAGTACTTC.